This entry lists 12 T cell receptor beta chains sequenced from one sample in a study of blood T cell repertoires in COVID-19. Method: immunoSEQ multiplex PCR; TCRdb's copy keeps in-frame clones and lacks some. Of 180,000 or so clones listed, about 90% are singletons. The sequenced sample was PBMCs or T cells enriched from blood (not recorded which). These receptors all come from a human donor with acute COVID-19. The donor label of this sample is uncertain.

On this clone: Germline is not matched at one junction end, which may reflect a read error. The V and J genes are TRBV5-4 and TRBJ1-4, with D uncertain. This CDR3 region has 16 residues. Germline V gene data show CDR1 as SGHNT and CDR2 as YYREEE (reference sequence). The CDR3 is CVSSLGGGMTNEKLFF. For the CDR3, the DNA is TGTGTCAGCAGCTTGGGCGGCGGGATGACTAATGAAAAACTGTTTTTT.

This clone came up once. The V and J genes are TRBV3-1 (or the pseudogene TRBV3-2) and TRBJ1-3; the D is unclear. Germline loops: CDR1 LGHDT, CDR2 YNNKEL (reference sequence). The CDR3 loop spans 15 amino acids. V lost 1 base to trimming and J lost 0 bases, with 7 bases between them. The CDR3 nucleotides are TGTGCCAGCAGCCAAGTGGCAGACTCTGGAAACACCATATATTTT. Translation: CASSQVADSGNTIYF.

The chain is built from TRBV5-4 and TRBJ1-2, with D possibly matching TRBD1 (5 bases). The V gene's germline CDR1 is SGHNT and CDR2 YYREEE (reference sequence). The CDR3 contains 14 residues. Deletions cut 3 bases from V and 7 bases from J, with 16 bases between. CDR3: CASSWGTGEGGYTF. Written as DNA, the CDR3 is TGTGCCAGCAGCTGGGGGACGGGAGAAGGTGGCTACACCTTC.

The gene calls are TRBV4-1 and TRBJ1-2; D gene uncertain. The CDR3 is made up of 15 amino acids. V was clipped by 5 bases and J by 5 bases, with 18 bases between them. Germline V gene lookup returns CDR1 MGHRA and CDR2 YSYEKL. The CDR3 region has the DNA TGCGCCAGCAGCGACCATGAGGCACCCTATTATGGCTACACCTTC. Residues: CASSDHEAPYYGYTF.

The rearrangement uses TRBV9 and TRBJ1-2; D unresolved. The germline CDR1 and CDR2 sequences are SGDLS and YYNGEE. Trimming removed 3 bases from V and 2 bases from J, with 2 bases in between. The length of the CDR3 is 11 residues. The CDR3 DNA sequence: TGTGCCAGCAGCGCGAACTATGGCTACACCTTC. Protein: CASSANYGYTF.

This clone is a singleton in its sample. Here the CDR3 DNA reads TGTGCCAGCAGCACTCTTCCGGGACAGGGGGCGATGGATCCTAGTTCACCCCTCCACTTT. Its protein is CASSTLPGQGAMDPSSPLHF. The chain uses TRBV2 and TRBJ1-6; 12 nucleotides match TRBD1. Trimming cost V 6 bases and J 9 bases; bases outside gene matches: 21. CDR1 SNHLY and CDR2 FYNNEI come from the germline V gene. There are 20 residues in the CDR3.

This clone turned up a few times. The V call is TRBV7-9, the J call TRBJ1-2; 9 bases are shared with TRBD1. Germline-derived CDR1 and CDR2 are SEHNR and FQNEAQ (reference sequence). The CDR3 has 15 residues. The V segment lost 6 bases and the J segment 5 bases; nucleotides outside the gene matches: 10. CDR3 loop: CASSLTGTGSYGYTF. CDR3 in DNA: TGTGCCAGCAGTTTGACCGGGACAGGGTCTTATGGCTACACCTTC.

This chain connects TRBV4-2 to TRBJ2-2; unclear D gene. CDR1 is LGHNA and CDR2 is YNFKEQ in the germline V gene. Between the trimmed V and J ends, which lost 0 bases and 7 bases, there was a span of 3 bases. This CDR3 spans 12 amino acids. CDR3 nucleotides: TGTGCCAGCAGCCAAGATATCGGGGAGCTGTTTTTT. Protein: CASSQDIGELFF.

The gene calls are TRBV2 and TRBJ1-2; TRBD1 aligns across 9 bases. The germline V gene has CDR1 SNHLY and CDR2 FYNNEI. V lost 8 bases and J lost 3; bases outside the gene matches: 7. The CDR3 spans 14 residues. The CDR3 DNA reads TGTGCCAGCGGTCCGGGACAGGGTTACTATGGCTACACCTTC. Amino acid sequence: CASGPGQGYYGYTF.

This chain joins TRBV6-4 and TRBJ2-2; TRBD1 is a possible D gene (7 bases). CDR1 is MRHNA and CDR2 is SNTAGT in the germline V gene. CDR3 length: 13 amino acids. V gave up 5 bases and J gave up 6 bases, with 10 bases separating them. The CDR3 coding sequence is TGTGCCAGCAGTACAGGGGAGGCCGGGGAGCTGTTTTTT. Its protein is CASSTGEAGELFF.

CDR3 bases: TGTGCCAGCAGCTTAGATGGTCGTTCGGCGGGGTCCTACAATGAGCAGTTCTTC. As protein: CASSLDGRSAGSYNEQFF. The J gene is TRBJ2-1, the V gene TRBV11-2; perhaps TRBD2 as D (6 bases). Trimming took off 0 bases at V and 1 base at J, with 16 bases between the two ends. Looked up from germline, CDR1 is SGHAT and CDR2 is FQNNGV. The CDR3 runs to 18 residues.

This CDR3 is CASSVDRGSNYGYTF. The CDR3 region has the DNA TGTGCCAGCAGTGTTGACAGGGGGTCTAACTATGGCTACACCTTC. The chain joins TRBV2 to TRBJ1-2; 9 nucleotides match TRBD1. Germline assignment: CDR1 SNHLY and CDR2 FYNNEI. The junction had 3 bases not matched to a gene; V was cut back by 4 bases and J by 0 bases. There are 15 residues in the CDR3.